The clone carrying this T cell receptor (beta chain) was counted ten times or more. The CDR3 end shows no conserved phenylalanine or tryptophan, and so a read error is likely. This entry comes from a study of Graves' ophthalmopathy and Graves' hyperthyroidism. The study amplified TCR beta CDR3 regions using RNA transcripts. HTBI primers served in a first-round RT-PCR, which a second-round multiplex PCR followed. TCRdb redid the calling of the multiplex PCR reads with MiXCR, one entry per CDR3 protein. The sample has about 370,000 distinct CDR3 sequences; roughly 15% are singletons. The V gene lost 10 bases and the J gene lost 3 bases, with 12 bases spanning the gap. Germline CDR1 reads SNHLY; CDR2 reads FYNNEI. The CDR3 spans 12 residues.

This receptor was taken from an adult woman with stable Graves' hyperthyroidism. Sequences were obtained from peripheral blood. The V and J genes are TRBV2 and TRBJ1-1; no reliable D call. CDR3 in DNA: TGTGCCACTGAAATCGGGTACACTGAAGCTTTCTCT. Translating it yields CATEIGYTEAFS.